This T cell receptor (beta chain) was observed in a study of cytomegalovirus exposure and HLA in healthy donors. Of note for this clone: Antigen unknown.

Study findings and constraints: The authors listed 164 TCR beta chains as cytomegalovirus-associated. The authors later linked a missense DCLRE1C variant to TCR beta V- and J-gene trimming. Immune exposure information comprised only CMV serostatus. Sequence variants that were highly shared formed a cluster that was likely a sequencing artifact.

With 60 Vbeta and 13 Jbeta primers, the PCR was carried out. Profiled with immunoSEQ multiplex PCR; TCRdb holds only in-frame clones, not every one. Of over 120,000 clones listed, approximately 80% are singletons. The CDR3 covers 17 residues. V was pared by 3 bases and J by 6 bases, with 10 bases of the junction left unmatched. Germline V lookup: CDR1 SGDLS, CDR2 YYNGEE. This TCR derives from a woman aged 60-70 years in good health and CMV-seropositive. V gene TRBV9 combines with J gene TRBJ2-1, with TRBD1 matching over 12 bases. The material sequenced was PBMCs. CDR3 region: CASSGRGTGGRANEQFF. The CDR3 coding sequence is TGTGCCAGCAGCGGACGGGGGACAGGGGGCCGGGCCAATGAGCAGTTCTTC.